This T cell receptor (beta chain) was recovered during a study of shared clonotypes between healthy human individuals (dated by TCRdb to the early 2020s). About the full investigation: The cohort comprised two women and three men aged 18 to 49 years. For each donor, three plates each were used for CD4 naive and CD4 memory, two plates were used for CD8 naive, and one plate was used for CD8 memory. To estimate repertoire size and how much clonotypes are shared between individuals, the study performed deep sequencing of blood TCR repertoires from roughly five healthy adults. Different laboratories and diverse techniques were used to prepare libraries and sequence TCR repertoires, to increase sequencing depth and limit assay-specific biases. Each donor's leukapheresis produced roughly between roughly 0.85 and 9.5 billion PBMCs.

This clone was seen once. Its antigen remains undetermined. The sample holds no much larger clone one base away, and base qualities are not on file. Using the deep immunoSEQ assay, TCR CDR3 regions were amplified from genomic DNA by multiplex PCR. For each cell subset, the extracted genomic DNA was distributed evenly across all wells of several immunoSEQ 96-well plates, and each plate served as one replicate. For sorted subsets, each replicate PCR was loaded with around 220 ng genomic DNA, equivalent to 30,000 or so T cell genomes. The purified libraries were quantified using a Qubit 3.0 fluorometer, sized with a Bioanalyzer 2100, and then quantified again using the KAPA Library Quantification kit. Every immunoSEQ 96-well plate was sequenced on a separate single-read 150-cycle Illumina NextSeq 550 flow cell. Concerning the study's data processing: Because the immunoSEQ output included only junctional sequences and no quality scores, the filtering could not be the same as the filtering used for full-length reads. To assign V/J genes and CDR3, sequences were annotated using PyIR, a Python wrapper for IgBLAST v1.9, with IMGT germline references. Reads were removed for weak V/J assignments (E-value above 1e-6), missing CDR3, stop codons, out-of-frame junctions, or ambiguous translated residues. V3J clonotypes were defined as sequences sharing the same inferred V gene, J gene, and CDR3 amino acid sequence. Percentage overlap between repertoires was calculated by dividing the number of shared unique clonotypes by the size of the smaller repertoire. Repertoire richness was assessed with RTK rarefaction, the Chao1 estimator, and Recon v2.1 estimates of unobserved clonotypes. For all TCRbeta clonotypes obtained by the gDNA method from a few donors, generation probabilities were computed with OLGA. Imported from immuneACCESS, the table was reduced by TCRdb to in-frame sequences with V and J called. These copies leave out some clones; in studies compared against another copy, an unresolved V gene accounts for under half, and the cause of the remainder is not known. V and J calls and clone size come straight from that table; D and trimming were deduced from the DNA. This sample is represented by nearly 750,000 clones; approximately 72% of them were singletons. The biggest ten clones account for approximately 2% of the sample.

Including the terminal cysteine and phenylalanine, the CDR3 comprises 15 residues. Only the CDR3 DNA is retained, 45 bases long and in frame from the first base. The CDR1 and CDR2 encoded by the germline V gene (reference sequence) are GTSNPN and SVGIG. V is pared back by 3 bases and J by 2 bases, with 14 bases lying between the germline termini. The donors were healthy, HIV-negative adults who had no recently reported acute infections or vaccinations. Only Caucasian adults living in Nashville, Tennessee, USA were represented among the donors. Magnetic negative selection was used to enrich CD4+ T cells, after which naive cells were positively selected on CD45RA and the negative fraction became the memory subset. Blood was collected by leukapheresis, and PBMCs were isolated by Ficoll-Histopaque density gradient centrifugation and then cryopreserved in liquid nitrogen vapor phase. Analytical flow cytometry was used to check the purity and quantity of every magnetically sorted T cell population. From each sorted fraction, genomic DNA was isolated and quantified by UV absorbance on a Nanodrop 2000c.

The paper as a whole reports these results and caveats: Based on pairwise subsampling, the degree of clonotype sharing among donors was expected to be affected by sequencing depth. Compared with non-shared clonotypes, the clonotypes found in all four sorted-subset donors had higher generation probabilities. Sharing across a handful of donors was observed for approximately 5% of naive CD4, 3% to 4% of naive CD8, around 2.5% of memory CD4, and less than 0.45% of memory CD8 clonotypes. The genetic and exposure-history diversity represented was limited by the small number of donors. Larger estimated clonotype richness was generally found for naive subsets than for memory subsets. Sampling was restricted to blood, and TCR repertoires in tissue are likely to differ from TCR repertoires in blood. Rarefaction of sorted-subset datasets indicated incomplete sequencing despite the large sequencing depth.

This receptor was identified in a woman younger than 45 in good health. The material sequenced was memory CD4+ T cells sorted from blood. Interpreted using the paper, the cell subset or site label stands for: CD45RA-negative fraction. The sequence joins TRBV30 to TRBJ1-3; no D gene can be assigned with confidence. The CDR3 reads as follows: CAWSSDGGAGNTIYF. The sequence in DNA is TGTGCCTGGAGCTCTGACGGTGGGGCTGGAAACACCATATATTTT. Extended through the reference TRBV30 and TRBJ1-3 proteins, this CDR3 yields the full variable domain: SQTIHQWPATLVQPVGSPLSLECTVEGTSNPNLYWYRQAAGRGLQLLFYSVGIGQISSEVPQNLSASRPQDRQFILSSKKLLLSDSGFYLCAWSSDGGAGNTIYFGEGSWLTVV.